What follows are 18 T cell receptor beta chains derived from one specimen sequenced in a study of T cell repertoires in cytomegalovirus infection. These TCRs are of unknown antigen specificity. TCRdb used MiXCR to reprocess the reads, holding one entry per CDR3 protein. The sample holds roughly 920,000 distinct CDR3 sequences, roughly 31% seen once. The starting material was cultured CD8+ T cells from PBMCs, obtained from culture after CMV antigen stimulation. The source of these receptors is a human donor in good health (CMV status not recorded). Some clones in this sample may be carry-over from other donors' samples.

This clonotype was observed a handful of times. The rearrangement uses TRBV4-1 and TRBJ2-5, with D tentatively TRBD2 (6 bases). Germline V gene lookup returns CDR1 MGHRA and CDR2 YSYEKL. V lost 5 bases and J 5 bases, leaving 24 bases between the germline ends. The CDR3 has 17 residues. The CDR3 DNA follows: TGCGCCAGCAGCTCACCGTTGAGTTCAGGGACTCCTGAGACCCAGTACTTC. Protein sequence: CASSSPLSSGTPETQYF.

This clonotype was recorded a few times. In DNA form, the CDR3 reads TGTGCCAGCAGCCCTAGTCAGAGACGCACTGAAGCTTTCTTT. It translates to CASSPSQRRTEAFF. The chain uses TRBV7-9 and TRBJ1-1; D gene ambiguous. The CDR3 sequence is 14 residues long. Germline V CDR1 and CDR2: SEHNR, FQNEAQ (reference sequence). V was clipped by 5 bases and J by 4 bases, with 14 bases between them. Combining the CDR3 with reference TRBV7-9 and TRBJ1-1 gives the whole variable domain DTGVSQNPRHKITKRGQNVTFRCDPISEHNRLYWYRQTLGQGPEFLTYFQNEAQLEKSRLLSDRFSAERPKGSFSTLEIQRTEQGDSAMYLCASSPSQRRTEAFFGQGTRLTVV.

This clonotype was detected ten times or more. The chain carries TRBV12-3 or TRBV12-4 and TRBJ2-1; 7 bases are shared with TRBD1. V trimming: 3 bases; J trimming: 5 bases; junction bases outside the gene matches: 1. The CDR3 has 13 residues. The CDR3 protein is CASSFTGDNEQFF. CDR3 coding DNA: TGTGCCAGCAGTTTTACAGGGGACAATGAGCAGTTCTTC.

This clonotype has ten or more counts. The rearrangement joins TRBV7-9 to TRBJ1-1; the D is unclear. Germline V CDR1 and CDR2: SEHNR, FQNEAQ (reference sequence). The CDR3 contains 14 residues. V lost 0 bases and J lost 0, with 5 bases in between. The CDR3 DNA reads as TGTGCCAGCAGCTTAGCCCGACTGAACACTGAAGCTTTCTTT. Its protein product is CASSLARLNTEAFF.

This clonotype has just a few counts. CDR3: CAARGAGGSNQPQHF. CDR3 nucleotide sequence: TGTGCCGCCCGGGGGGCCGGAGGGAGCAATCAGCCCCAGCATTTT. This chain connects TRBV10-3 to TRBJ1-5, with D tentatively TRBD1 (6 bases). CDR1 ENHRY and CDR2 SYGVKD come from the germline V gene. The CDR3 loop spans 15 amino acids. V lost 11 bases and J lost 1, with 18 bases in between.

V usage is TRBV24-1 and J usage is TRBJ2-5, with a possible D match to TRBD2 (6 bases). Germline assignment: CDR1 KGHDR and CDR2 SFDVKD. This CDR3 spans 14 amino acids. V was shortened by 5 bases and J by 2 bases, with 11 bases between the two germline ends. CDR3 sequence (DNA): TGTGCCACCAGTGGGAGGAGGGGACAAGAGACCCAGTACTTC. Translating it yields CATSGRRGQETQYF.

This chain links TRBV4-1 with TRBJ2-1; the match to TRBD1 covers 10 bases. V dropped 4 bases and J dropped 5; count of bases not matched to a gene: 11. Looked up from germline, CDR1 is MGHRA and CDR2 is YSYEKL. The CDR3 loop spans 17 amino acids. The CDR3 region has the DNA TGCGCCAGCAGCCCTCCTGGAGGGACAGGGGTGGACAATGAGCAGTTCTTC. This sequence encodes CASSPPGGTGVDNEQFF.

This clonotype was found a few times. The rearrangement joins TRBV7-8 to TRBJ2-2; D tentatively reads TRBD1 or TRBD2 (5 bases each). The CDR3 is 14 amino acids. In germline, CDR1 is SGHVS, CDR2 FQNEAQ. V lost 4 bases and J 4 bases, leaving 10 bases between the germline ends. CDR3 residues: CASSSGRITGELFF. The CDR3 DNA follows: TGTGCCAGCAGCTCGGGACGGATCACCGGGGAGCTGTTTTTT.

This clonotype is a singleton in its sample. V usage is TRBV20-1 and J usage is TRBJ2-7, with 9 positions matching TRBD1. Germline CDR1 and CDR2: DFQATT and SNEGSKA (reference sequence). The V gene end was trimmed by 3 bases and the J gene end by 2 bases; junction bases not matched to a gene: 11. The CDR3 loop spans 16 amino acids. The CDR3 sequence: CSARDRGTNFAYEQYF. For the CDR3, the DNA is TGCAGTGCTAGGGACAGGGGCACAAATTTTGCCTACGAGCAGTACTTC.

The rearrangement uses TRBV10-3 and TRBJ2-3; D is uncertain. The ends were cut back, 6 bases at V and 2 bases at J, with 15 bases in the middle. Germline CDR1 is ENHRY and CDR2 is SYGVKD. The CDR3 contains 15 residues. CDR3 sequence: CAIRLNKAPTDTQYF. CDR3 nucleotides: TGTGCCATCAGACTGAATAAGGCCCCCACAGATACGCAGTATTTT.

The V call is TRBV7-9, the J call TRBJ1-2; 7 positions agree with TRBD1. CDR1 SEHNR and CDR2 FQNEAQ come from the germline V gene (reference sequence). The V and J ends lost 6 bases and 7 bases, in that order; junction bases with no gene match: 2. CDR3 length equals 11 residues. CDR3 in amino acids: CASRDRSGYTF. In DNA, the CDR3 is TGTGCCAGCAGGGACAGGAGTGGCTACACCTTC. Based on the CDR3 plus reference TRBV7-9 and TRBJ1-2, the full variable domain is DTGVSQNPRHKITKRGQNVTFRCDPISEHNRLYWYRQTLGQGPEFLTYFQNEAQLEKSRLLSDRFSAERPKGSFSTLEIQRTEQGDSAMYLCASRDRSGYTFGSGTRLTVV.

This clonotype was picked up a small number of times. This chain connects TRBV7-6 to TRBJ1-2; 7 bases agree with TRBD1. This CDR3 spans 13 amino acids. J gave up 8 bases and V 6 bases, and 9 bases lay outside the gene matches. The germline CDR1 and CDR2 sequences are SGHVS and FNYEAQ. This CDR3 is CASRAGRQGGYTF. The CDR3 region has the DNA TGTGCCAGCAGGGCCGGCAGACAGGGCGGCTACACCTTC. Drawing the rest from reference TRBV7-6 and TRBJ1-2, the complete variable domain is GAGVSQSPRYKVTKRGQDVALRCDPISGHVSLYWYRQALGQGPEFLTYFNYEAQQDKSGLPNDRFSAERPEGSISTLTIQRTEQRDSAMYRCASRAGRQGGYTFGSGTRLTVV.

The CDR3: CASSLVCGGGNIQYF. The CDR3 coding sequence is TGTGCCAGCAGCTTAGTGTGCGGGGGCGGGAACATTCAGTACTTC. This chain joins TRBV11-1 and TRBJ2-4, with a tentative D call TRBD2 (7 bases). CDR1 and CDR2 from the germline V gene are SGHAT and FQDESV (reference sequence). This CDR3 has 15 residues. The germline V and J ends were trimmed by 1 base and 7 bases, with 14 bases remaining between them. Full variable domain (outside the CDR3, taken from reference TRBV11-1 and TRBJ2-4): EAEVAQSPRYKITEKSQAVAFWCDPISGHATLYWYRQILGQGPELLVQFQDESVVDDSQLPKDRFSAERLKGVDSTLKIQPAELGDSAMYLCASSLVCGGGNIQYFGAGTRLSVL.

The chain is built from TRBV27 and TRBJ1-5; D is ambiguous. CDR1 is MNHEY, CDR2 SMNVEV, per germline (reference sequence). The CDR3 runs 17 residues. The V and J ends lost 4 bases and 2 bases respectively, with 18 bases between them. CDR3: CASSSHPLAKGNQPQHF. As DNA, the CDR3 is TGTGCCAGCAGTTCCCACCCTTTGGCAAAGGGCAATCAGCCCCAGCATTTT.

This clonotype was found a few times. This chain joins TRBV7-9 and TRBJ1-1; D is ambiguous. Trimming shortened V by 5 bases and J by 1 base, and 11 bases separated the two germline ends. This CDR3 is built from 14 residues. CDR1 is SEHNR, CDR2 FQNEAQ, per germline (reference sequence). CDR3 DNA: TGTGCCAGCAGCGGAGGGCGGACGAACACTGAAGCTTTCTTT. It translates to CASSGGRTNTEAFF. The full variable domain, completed using reference TRBV7-9 and TRBJ1-1, is DTGVSQNPRHKITKRGQNVTFRCDPISEHNRLYWYRQTLGQGPEFLTYFQNEAQLEKSRLLSDRFSAERPKGSFSTLEIQRTEQGDSAMYLCASSGGRTNTEAFFGQGTRLTVV.

The V call is TRBV5-1, the J call TRBJ1-1, with a possible D match to TRBD1 (6 bases). Trimming stripped 0 bases from V and 0 bases from J, with 9 bases between. The CDR3 loop spans 15 amino acids. In germline, CDR1 is SGHRS, CDR2 YFSETQ. CDR3 sequence: CASSLDTGMNTEAFF. CDR3 bases: TGCGCCAGCAGCTTGGACACAGGGATGAACACTGAAGCTTTCTTT.

The V call is TRBV19, the J call TRBJ2-7; 12 nucleotides align to TRBD2. This CDR3 contains 16 residues. J was trimmed by 2 bases and V by 8 bases; bases with no gene match: 10. Per germline, CDR1 LNHDA and CDR2 SQIVND (reference sequence). CDR3 residues: CASATSGGPYPYEQYF. The DNA for the CDR3 is TGTGCCAGTGCAACTAGCGGGGGGCCCTATCCCTACGAGCAGTACTTC.

This clonotype was counted between two and nine times. This sequence joins TRBV12-3 or TRBV12-4 and TRBJ2-1; 10 bases match TRBD2. The V segment lost 7 bases and the J segment 3 bases; nucleotides outside the gene matches: 6. This CDR3 is built from 15 residues. CDR3 nucleotides: TGTGCCAGCATGCAACTAGCGGGGTACTACAATGAGCAGTTCTTC. Translating it yields CASMQLAGYYNEQFF.